This T cell receptor beta chain was identified during a study of blood T cells in healthy people across ages. Trimming cost V 4 bases and J 6 bases, with 13 bases left between them. The CDR3 has 15 residues. Germline CDR1 reads MNHEY; CDR2 reads SMNVEV (reference sequence). Regarding the study as a whole: Older age coincided with a roughly linear decline in TCR beta diversity per million T cells.

The use of a sample-barcoded 5' primer and a J-beta primer mix characterized a second PCR of about 7 to 12 cycles. Every cDNA was tagged by a template-switch adaptor with 12 random nucleotides. TCRdb reprocessed the 5' RACE reads via MiXCR and lists one record per CDR3 protein. This sample has over a million distinct CDR3 sequences, with under 45% found just once. As to this clonotype: Its antigen is undetermined.

Healthy individuals of Caucasian origin from Russia, aged roughly 6 to 95, served as donors. The origin of this receptor is a woman aged 55-75 years in good health. Sequencing input: blood. The chain links TRBV27 to TRBJ1-6, with D possibly TRBD1 on 6 matching bases. The CDR3 bases are TGTGCCAGCAGTTCGGACAGCCCGATTAATTCACCCCTCCACTTT. Its translation is CASSSDSPINSPLHF.